This TCR beta chain was identified in a study of blood T cell repertoires in COVID-19. J lost 3 bases, V lost 4 bases, and 9 bases had no gene match. Looked up from germline, CDR1 is SGDLS and CDR2 is YYNGEE. The CDR3 consists of 16 residues. Only in-frame clones appear in the TCRdb table, and some are missing; sequencing was by immunoSEQ multiplex PCR. The sample includes some 200,000 clones, 86% of them seen just once. This receptor was identified in an elderly woman in a cohort sampled during active or convalescent COVID-19. The V gene is TRBV9, the J gene TRBJ1-3; 8 nucleotides line up with TRBD1. Sequences were obtained from peripheral blood. Here the CDR3 reads CASSPPQGALGNTIYF. The CDR3, as DNA: TGTGCCAGCAGCCCTCCTCAGGGGGCGCTTGGAAACACCATATATTTT.